A selection of T cell receptor beta chains follows, all from one sample in a study of beta chain features in type 1 diabetes. The assay was immunoSEQ multiplex PCR, and TCRdb's table has in-frame clones only and misses some. This table has around 120,000 clones, around 16% appearing once. The sequenced material came from central memory CD4+ T cells from blood. The receptor source for this set is a young man with type 1 diabetes. Both conserved end residues are part of each CDR3. A D gene is named only where the DNA matches it firmly. Not every row has a clone size; where given, it reads once, few, many or a size class.

CDR3nt | CDR3aa | abundance | d_gene | j_gene | v_gene
TGTGCCAGCAGCTCCACTAGCACTCCCCCCTACGAGCAGTACTTC | CASSSTSTPPYEQYF | few | - | TRBJ2-7 | TRBV13
TGTGCCTGGAGTGTTTTAGCTAGCCAGACCCAGTACTTC | CAWSVLASQTQYF | - | - | TRBJ2-5 | TRBV30
TGTGCCTGGAGAGAAGACTGGGAGGGCAATCAGCCCCAGCATTTT | CAWREDWEGNQPQHF | many | - | TRBJ1-5 | TRBV30
TGTGCCAGCAGAACCGGGGGGGCCACGCGGAATACGCAGTATTTT | CASRTGGATRNTQYF | - | TRBD2 | TRBJ2-3 | TRBV7-2
TGTGCCTGGAGTGGCAAACAGCAACCCCAGCATTTT | CAWSGKQQPQHF | - | - | TRBJ1-5 | TRBV30
TGCAGCGTTACCAGGACAGGCTACAATGAGCAGTTCTTC | CSVTRTGYNEQFF | few | TRBD1 | TRBJ2-1 | TRBV29-1
TGTGCCAGCAGCTCAGTGTTTTCGTCTAGCTATGGCTACACCTTC | CASSSVFSSSYGYTF | - | - | TRBJ1-2 | TRBV9
TGTGCCAGCAGCCATTACGCTGGCAGAGATGAAAAACTGTTTTTT | CASSHYAGRDEKLFF | few | - | TRBJ1-4 | TRBV4-2
TGTGCCAGCAGCGGTTCCAACTCCTACGAGCAGTACTTC | CASSGSNSYEQYF | - | - | TRBJ2-7 | TRBV25-1
TGTGCCTGGAGGACGGTTACGCAGTATTTT | CAWRTVTQYF | many | - | TRBJ2-3 | TRBV30
TGTGCCAGCAGCGCCGGGACCCTATACTACGAGCAGTACTTC | CASSAGTLYYEQYF | - | - | TRBJ2-7 | TRBV7-2
TGTGCCAGCAGTAGCCGGACAGGTTATAGCAATCAGCCCCAGCATTTT | CASSSRTGYSNQPQHF | few | TRBD1 | TRBJ1-5 | TRBV2
TGTGCCAGCACCACTGGGACTAGCGGGAGGGTTGATCGAAATGAGCAGTTCTTC | CASTTGTSGRVDRNEQFF | - | TRBD2 | TRBJ2-1 | TRBV7-9
TGTGCCTGCCAAGGAAGGGTGACCTATGGCTACACCTTC | CACQGRVTYGYTF | - | - | TRBJ1-2 | TRBV30
TGCAGCGTTGAAGGGCGTAGGTTAGAGACCCAGTACTTC | CSVEGRRLETQYF | - | - | TRBJ2-5 | TRBV29-1
TGCCGCGTGCCGGGGGCGACCTCTGGGGCCAACGTCCTGACTTTC | CRVPGATSGANVLTF | - | - | TRBJ2-6 | TRBV29-1
TGTGCCAGCGACCCGGGACTCTCGCCCCGCGAGCAGTACTTC | CASDPGLSPREQYF | - | - | TRBJ2-7 | TRBV2
TGTGCCAGCAGAGACCGCGACACGTTCTACAATGAGCAGTTCTTC | CASRDRDTFYNEQFF | - | - | TRBJ2-1 | TRBV27
TGTGCCAGCAGCCCTCCGGGACAGGGCACAGATACGCAGTATTTT | CASSPPGQGTDTQYF | few | TRBD1 | TRBJ2-3 | TRBV28
TGCAGCAAGAGGAACCAAGAGACCCAGTACTTC | CSKRNQETQYF | few | - | TRBJ2-5 | TRBV29-1
TGTGCCAGCAGCCAATGGACGACCAATTACGAGCAGTACTTC | CASSQWTTNYEQYF | few | - | TRBJ2-7 | TRBV7-3
TGTGCCAGCAGCCAAGTGTCGTTATATGGCTACACCTTC | CASSQVSLYGYTF | - | - | TRBJ1-2 | TRBV14
TGTGCCAGCAGTCCGGGACACTACTCTGGGGCCAACGTCCTGACTTTC | CASSPGHYSGANVLTF | few | - | TRBJ2-6 | TRBV25-1
TGCGCCAGCAGCCTTACGAGCGGCGCGAACACCGGGGAGCTGTTTTTT | CASSLTSGANTGELFF | - | - | TRBJ2-2 | TRBV5-1
TGTGCCAGCAGCCTTGGGGGCCTCGCGGGGAATGAGCAGTTCTTC | CASSLGGLAGNEQFF | few | - | TRBJ2-1 | TRBV25-1
TGCGCCAGCAGCCAAGAGAATGCCGGGAGTGGCGAGCAGTACTTC | CASSQENAGSGEQYF | - | - | TRBJ2-7 | TRBV4-1
TGTGCCAGCAGTGAAACAGGGGGCAATCAGCCCCAGCATTTT | CASSETGGNQPQHF | - | TRBD1 | TRBJ1-5 | TRBV2
TGTGCCAGCATCGAGGCAGGGGGAAATTCACCCCTCCACTTT | CASIEAGGNSPLHF | few | TRBD1 | TRBJ1-6 | TRBV2
TGTGCCAGCAGTCAAACATACCGGGACATCGGTCAGCCCCAGCATTTT | CASSQTYRDIGQPQHF | few | - | TRBJ1-5 | TRBV4-2
TGTGCCAGCAGCTCCTGGGCTAGCGGGGTGGATGAGCAGTTCTTC | CASSSWASGVDEQFF | many | TRBD2 | TRBJ2-1 | TRBV7-2
TGTGCCACCAGCAGAGATCGGGGCAGTAGCGAGACCCAGTACTTC | CATSRDRGSSETQYF | few | - | TRBJ2-5 | TRBV15
TGTGCCAGCAGTGCGGGACTAGCGCTCGGCACAGATACGCAGTATTTT | CASSAGLALGTDTQYF | medium-sized | TRBD2 | TRBJ2-3 | TRBV6-1
TGTGCCACTCAGGAGCAGGGGAACATGGTAGCTTTCTTT | CATQEQGNMVAFF | few | - | TRBJ1-1 | TRBV6-1
TGTGCCTGGAACCGCGGTTCTGAAGCTTTCTTT | CAWNRGSEAFF | - | - | TRBJ1-1 | TRBV30
TGTGCCAGCAGCTTAATCCCCGGATCCTACAATGAGCAGTTCTTC | CASSLIPGSYNEQFF | - | - | TRBJ2-1 | TRBV7-9
TGTGCCAGCAGCGGCCAGGGGGGCAGACGCGCTGGGGCCAACGTCCTGACTTTC | CASSGQGGRRAGANVLTF | - | - | TRBJ2-6 | TRBV9
TGTGCCAGCAGCTTAGCGCTCGGTCTTTCGAATGAGCAGTTCTTC | CASSLALGLSNEQFF | few | - | TRBJ2-1 | TRBV7-2
TGTGCCAGCAGCTCCATGACCGGGACTAGCGAGGTCGAGCAGTACTTC | CASSSMTGTSEVEQYF | many | TRBD2 | TRBJ2-7 | TRBV7-2
TGCAGCGTTGAGAACTCTGGAAACACCATATATTTT | CSVENSGNTIYF | medium-sized | - | TRBJ1-3 | TRBV29-1
TGTGCCAGCAGCTTAATGGGACAGAATAATTCACCCCTCCACTTT | CASSLMGQNNSPLHF | - | TRBD1 | TRBJ1-6 | TRBV7-2
TGTGCCAGCAGTGTTGAATTACTAGCCAAAAACATTCAGTACTTC | CASSVELLAKNIQYF | many | - | TRBJ2-4 | TRBV2
TGTGCCTGGAGTGGGACAACTGAAAAACTGTTTTTT | CAWSGTTEKLFF | - | - | TRBJ1-4 | TRBV30
TGTGCCACCACCCTAGGGCCCACTAGCACAGATACGCAGTATTTT | CATTLGPTSTDTQYF | - | - | TRBJ2-3 | TRBV15
TGCGCCAGCAGCTTGGAACCGCAGGGGCCCTACGAGCAGTACTTC | CASSLEPQGPYEQYF | - | - | TRBJ2-7 | TRBV5-1
TGTGCCTGGACCCATTCTGGGCTCCAAGAGACCCAGTACTTC | CAWTHSGLQETQYF | - | - | TRBJ2-5 | TRBV30
TGTGCCAGCAGGGGACAGACCAATCAGCCCCAGCATTTT | CASRGQTNQPQHF | - | TRBD1 | TRBJ1-5 | TRBV2
TGCAGCGTTGTGTCAGGTGCCCAAGAGACCCAGTACTTC | CSVVSGAQETQYF | - | - | TRBJ2-5 | TRBV29-1
TGCAGCGTTGCAGTGCAGGGGAAGGGAGATACGCAGTATTTT | CSVAVQGKGDTQYF | few | - | TRBJ2-3 | TRBV29-1
TGTGCCAGCTCACTCCCTGGGGCTACCCACAATGAGCAGTTCTTC | CASSLPGATHNEQFF | few | - | TRBJ2-1 | TRBV18
TGTGCCAGCAGTTTGGAACGGAATGAAAAACTGTTTTTT | CASSLERNEKLFF | - | - | TRBJ1-4 | TRBV27
TGTGCCAGCAGTTCCCGGGACAGGGGGTCGGATACGCAGTATTTT | CASSSRDRGSDTQYF | many | TRBD1 | TRBJ2-3 | TRBV6-6
TGTGCCATCAGCCGACTGGACCAAGAGACCCAGTACTTC | CAISRLDQETQYF | many | - | TRBJ2-5 | TRBV10-3
TGTGCCAGCAGCTTAGGGGACTGGAACAATGAGCAGTTCTTC | CASSLGDWNNEQFF | few | - | TRBJ2-1 | TRBV13
TGTGCCAGCAGTCAGGCCTACGAGCAGTACTTC | CASSQAYEQYF | many | - | TRBJ2-7 | TRBV28
TGTGCCAGCAGCCTCGGGACAGCGGGAGCTAACTATGGCTACACCTTC | CASSLGTAGANYGYTF | few | TRBD1 | TRBJ1-2 | TRBV7-9
TGTGCCAGCAGCTTAACGCTACAGGGGGCGGATACGCAGTATTTT | CASSLTLQGADTQYF | many | TRBD1 | TRBJ2-3 | TRBV7-3
TGCAGCGTGGGGGACGGACAGGGCTATGGCTACACCTTC | CSVGDGQGYGYTF | many | TRBD1 | TRBJ1-2 | TRBV29-1
TGCGCCAGCAGCTTGGGTCGGTTCACAGATACGCAGTATTTT | CASSLGRFTDTQYF | few | - | TRBJ2-3 | TRBV5-1